This is a list of T cell receptor beta chains from one sample in a study of shared clonotypes between healthy human individuals. The data were produced by immunoSEQ multiplex PCR, yet TCRdb's version contains in-frame clones alone and is incomplete. The sample yields 530,000 or so clones, about three quarters seen once. Sequencing used PBMCs. The receptors here all came from a woman aged 40 to 55 in good health. Some clones in this sample may be carry-over from other donors' samples. Both conserved end residues are part of each CDR3. D genes are given only for firm matches. Some rows have no size entry. The others give once, few or many, or a class for an expanded clone.

>TRBD1|TRBV4-3|TRBJ1-2|NA
CASSQDGTGANYGYTF
TGCGCCAGCAGCCAAGACGGGACAGGGGCCAACTATGGCTACACCTTC
>NA|TRBV25-1|TRBJ1-2|NA
CASSAGGRGYTF
TGTGCCAGCAGTGCCGGGGGTAGGGGCTACACCTTC
>TRBD1|TRBV19|TRBJ1-5|few
CASTGGGGHQPQHF
TGTGCCAGCACAGGGGGGGGCGGCCATCAGCCCCAGCATTTT
>TRBD2|TRBV30|TRBJ2-7|few
CAWSVRLAGYYEQYF
TGTGCCTGGAGTGTACGACTAGCGGGATACTACGAGCAGTACTTC
>TRBD2|TRBV5-1|TRBJ2-5|NA
CASSLGGGETQYF
TGCGCCAGCAGCTTGGGCGGGGGAGAGACCCAGTACTTC
>NA|TRBV28|TRBJ2-7|NA
CASSLYTLRGNEYF
TGTGCCAGCAGTTTATATACCCTGAGGGGTAATGAGTACTTC
>NA|TRBV27|TRBJ2-1|NA
CASSFGATSSYNEQFF
TGTGCCAGCAGTTTCGGGGCGACGAGCTCCTACAATGAGCAGTTCTTC
>NA|TRBV7-9|TRBJ2-6|NA
CASSPGAANVLTF
TGTGCCAGCAGCCCGGGGGCAGCCAACGTCCTGACTTTC
>NA|TRBV7-2|TRBJ2-3|NA
CASSYSVRTDTQYF
TGTGCCAGCAGCTATAGCGTTCGCACAGATACGCAGTATTTT
>NA|TRBV18|TRBJ1-2|NA
CASSPPGDPRGADYGYTF
TGTGCCAGCTCACCACCTGGGGATCCCCGGGGTGCGGACTATGGCTACACCTTC
>NA|TRBV28|TRBJ2-7|NA
CASSLQFVPYEQYF
TGTGCCAGCAGTTTACAGTTCGTGCCCTACGAGCAGTACTTC
>NA|TRBV9|TRBJ2-1|once
CASSALGTLGHEQFF
TGTGCCAGCAGCGCACTAGGGACCCTAGGCCATGAGCAGTTCTTC
>TRBD2|TRBV5-6|TRBJ2-7|NA
CASSLLLAGSGEQYF
TGTGCCAGCAGCTTGTTACTAGCGGGATCCGGCGAGCAGTACTTC
>NA|TRBV4-2|TRBJ1-5|few
CASSQDGDQPQHF
TGTGCCAGCAGCCAAGATGGGGATCAGCCCCAGCATTTT
>TRBD2|TRBV10-2|TRBJ2-1|NA
CASRTSGPNEQFF
TGCGCCAGCAGGACTAGCGGGCCCAATGAGCAGTTCTTC
>TRBD1|TRBV9|TRBJ1-2|NA
CASSEGGVPGQRNYGYTF
TGTGCCAGCAGCGAAGGGGGGGTCCCGGGACAGCGAAACTATGGCTACACCTTC
>NA|TRBV21-1|TRBJ2-7|many
CASSKLRGPLRGTYEQYF
TGTGCCAGCAGCAAACTTCGGGGACCCTTAAGGGGTACCTACGAGCAGTACTTC
>NA|TRBV10-1|TRBJ2-7|NA
CASSGQGLNEQYF
TGCGCCAGCAGTGGTCAGGGACTTAACGAGCAGTACTTC
>NA|TRBV7-3|TRBJ2-2|NA
CASSRNTQGNTGELFF
TGTGCCAGCAGCCGGAATACTCAGGGGAACACCGGGGAGCTGTTTTTT
>NA|TRBV18|TRBJ2-1|NA
CASSGRDIGNEQFF
TGTGCCAGCTCCGGCCGGGACATTGGCAATGAGCAGTTCTTC
>TRBD2|TRBV6-6|TRBJ2-7|once
CASSSPLGGTYEQYF
TGTGCCAGCAGTTCCCCGTTGGGGGGGACCTACGAGCAGTACTTC
>NA|TRBV6-5|TRBJ1-2|few
CASSPQASNYGYTF
TGTGCCAGCAGTCCCCAGGCCTCTAACTATGGCTACACCTTC
>NA|TRBV10-3|TRBJ2-1|NA
CAIMGLAGNEQFF
TGTGCCATCATGGGCCTGGCAGGGAATGAGCAGTTCTTC
>TRBD1|TRBV30|TRBJ1-1|NA
CAWTTDRGKSSEAFF
TGTGCCTGGACGACGGACAGGGGGAAGTCTTCAGAAGCTTTCTTT
>NA|TRBV15|TRBJ1-2|NA
CATSRDLSGAHGYTF
TGTGCCACCAGCAGAGATCTAAGTGGGGCCCATGGCTACACCTTC
>NA|TRBV27|TRBJ1-1|NA
CASSPPLTGIRNTEAFF
TGTGCCAGCAGTCCCCCTTTGACGGGGATCCGAAACACTGAAGCTTTCTTT
>TRBD2|TRBV19|TRBJ2-3|NA
CASTMGLLTDTQYF
TGTGCCAGTACCATGGGACTACTCACAGATACGCAGTATTTT
>TRBD1|TRBV2|TRBJ2-3|NA
CASRTGGGTQYF
TGTGCCAGCAGAACAGGGGGAGGTACGCAGTATTTT
>NA|TRBV30|TRBJ1-2|NA
CAWSSFMAFRGYTF
TGTGCCTGGAGTTCCTTTATGGCTTTCCGTGGCTACACCTTC
>TRBD1|TRBV4-3|TRBJ1-2|NA
CASSHLKTGVVYGYTF
TGCGCCAGCAGCCATTTAAAGACAGGGGTAGTCTATGGCTACACCTTC
>NA|TRBV7-8|TRBJ2-7|NA
CASSLELGSYEQYF
TGTGCCAGCAGCTTAGAACTGGGCAGCTACGAGCAGTACTTC
>NA|TRBV9|TRBJ1-3|NA
CASSVVDLGENGNTIYF
TGTGCCAGCAGCGTAGTCGACTTGGGGGAGAATGGAAACACCATATATTTT
>TRBD2|TRBV7-3|TRBJ2-1|NA
CASSLWLAGTNEQFF
TGTGCCAGCAGCTTATGGCTAGCGGGTACCAATGAGCAGTTCTTC
>NA|TRBV5-4|TRBJ2-1|NA
CASSLSLATDEQFF
TGTGCCAGCAGCTTGTCTCTAGCGACCGATGAGCAGTTCTTC
>NA|TRBV5-1|TRBJ2-2|NA
CASSLFSGLNTGELFF
TGCGCCAGCAGCTTGTTTAGCGGACTAAACACCGGGGAGCTGTTTTTT
>TRBD2|TRBV4-2|TRBJ2-1|NA
CASRPSGRGGEQFF
TGTGCCAGCAGACCTAGCGGGAGGGGAGGTGAGCAGTTCTTC